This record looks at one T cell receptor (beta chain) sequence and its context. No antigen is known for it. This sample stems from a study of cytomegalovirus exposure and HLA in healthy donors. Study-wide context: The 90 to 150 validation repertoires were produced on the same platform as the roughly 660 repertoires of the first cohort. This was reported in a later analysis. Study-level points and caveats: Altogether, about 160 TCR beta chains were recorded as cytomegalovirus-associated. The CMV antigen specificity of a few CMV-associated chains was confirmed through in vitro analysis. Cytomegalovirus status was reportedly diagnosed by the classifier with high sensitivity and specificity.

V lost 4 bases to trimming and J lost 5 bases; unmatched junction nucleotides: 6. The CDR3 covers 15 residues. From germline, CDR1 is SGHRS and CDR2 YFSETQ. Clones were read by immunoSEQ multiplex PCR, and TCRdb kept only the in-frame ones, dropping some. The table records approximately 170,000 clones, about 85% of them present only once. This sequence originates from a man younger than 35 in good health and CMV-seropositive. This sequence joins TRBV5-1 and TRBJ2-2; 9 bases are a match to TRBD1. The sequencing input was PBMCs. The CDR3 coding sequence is TGCGCCAGCAGCCATGGACAGGGGCTTACCGGGGAGCTGTTTTTT. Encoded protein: CASSHGQGLTGELFF.